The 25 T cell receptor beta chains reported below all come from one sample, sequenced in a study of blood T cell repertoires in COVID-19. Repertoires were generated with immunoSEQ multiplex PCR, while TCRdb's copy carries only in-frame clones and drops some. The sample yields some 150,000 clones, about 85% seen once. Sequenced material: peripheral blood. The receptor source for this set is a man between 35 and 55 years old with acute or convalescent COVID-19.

Here the CDR3 reads CATAVGGSGDNEQFF. The CDR3 coding sequence is TGTGCCACCGCCGTGGGTGGGTCAGGGGACAATGAGCAGTTCTTC. The chain couples TRBV24-1 to TRBJ2-1; D may be TRBD1 (6 bases). CDR1 is KGHDR and CDR2 is SFDVKD in the germline V gene. The CDR3 length is 15 residues. Trimming shortened V by 9 bases and J by 5 bases, and 19 bases separated the two germline ends.

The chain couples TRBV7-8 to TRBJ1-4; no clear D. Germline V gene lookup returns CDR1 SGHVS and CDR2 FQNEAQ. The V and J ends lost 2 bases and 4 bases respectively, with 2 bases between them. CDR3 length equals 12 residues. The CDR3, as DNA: TGTGCCAGCAGCTTATATAATGAAAAACTGTTTTTT. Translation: CASSLYNEKLFF. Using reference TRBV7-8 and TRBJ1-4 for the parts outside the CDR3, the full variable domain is GAGVSQSPRYKVAKRGQDVALRCDPISGHVSLFWYQQALGQGPEFLTYFQNEAQLDKSGLPSDRFFAERPEGSVSTLKIQRTQQEDSAVYLCASSLYNEKLFFGSGTQLSVL.

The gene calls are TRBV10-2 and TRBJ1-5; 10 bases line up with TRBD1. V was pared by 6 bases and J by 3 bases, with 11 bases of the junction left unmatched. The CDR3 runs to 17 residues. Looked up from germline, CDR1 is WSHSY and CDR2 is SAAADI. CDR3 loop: CASRVWTGGTYNQPQHF. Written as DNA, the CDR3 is TGCGCCAGCAGGGTATGGACAGGGGGGACTTACAATCAGCCCCAGCATTTT.

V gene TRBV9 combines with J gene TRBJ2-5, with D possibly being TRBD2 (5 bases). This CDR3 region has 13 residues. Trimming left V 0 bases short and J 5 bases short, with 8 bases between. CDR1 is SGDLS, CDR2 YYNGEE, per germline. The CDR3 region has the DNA TGTGCCAGCAGCGTAGGGGGAGTCGAGACCCAGTACTTC. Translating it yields CASSVGGVETQYF.

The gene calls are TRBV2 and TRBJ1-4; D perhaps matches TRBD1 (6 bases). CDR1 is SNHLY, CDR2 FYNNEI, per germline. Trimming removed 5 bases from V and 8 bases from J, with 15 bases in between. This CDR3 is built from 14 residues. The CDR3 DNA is TGTGCCAGCAGTCCCACAGGGTTCCGCGAAAAACTGTTTTTT. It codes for CASSPTGFREKLFF.

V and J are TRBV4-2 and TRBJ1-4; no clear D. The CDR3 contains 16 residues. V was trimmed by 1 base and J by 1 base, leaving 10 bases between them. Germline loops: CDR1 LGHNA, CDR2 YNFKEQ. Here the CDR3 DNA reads TGTGCCAGCAGCCAAGGGGTACAGATAACTAATGAAAAACTGTTTTTT. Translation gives CASSQGVQITNEKLFF.

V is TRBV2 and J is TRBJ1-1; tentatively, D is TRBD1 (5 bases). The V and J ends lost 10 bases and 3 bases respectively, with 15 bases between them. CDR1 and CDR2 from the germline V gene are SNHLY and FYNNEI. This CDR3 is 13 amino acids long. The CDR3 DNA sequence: TGTGCCACCGAAGGGGTAGGGGACACTGAAGCTTTCTTT. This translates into CATEGVGDTEAFF.

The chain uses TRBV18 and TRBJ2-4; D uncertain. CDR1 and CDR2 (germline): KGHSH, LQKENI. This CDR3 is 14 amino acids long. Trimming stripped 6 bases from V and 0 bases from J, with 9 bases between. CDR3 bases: TGTGCCAGCTCCGAGAATTTAGCCAAAAACATTCAGTACTTC. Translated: CASSENLAKNIQYF.

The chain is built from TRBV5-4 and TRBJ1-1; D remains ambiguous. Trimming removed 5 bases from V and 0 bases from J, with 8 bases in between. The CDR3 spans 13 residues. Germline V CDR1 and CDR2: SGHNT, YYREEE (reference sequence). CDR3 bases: TGTGCCAGCAGGGGAGAACTGAACACTGAAGCTTTCTTT. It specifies CASRGELNTEAFF.

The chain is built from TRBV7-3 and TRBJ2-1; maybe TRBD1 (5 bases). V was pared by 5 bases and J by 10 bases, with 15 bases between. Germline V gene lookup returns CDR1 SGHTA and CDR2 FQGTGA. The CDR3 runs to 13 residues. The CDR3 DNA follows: TGTGCCAGCAGCCTACAGCCCGCAGGGGAGCAGTTCTTC. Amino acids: CASSLQPAGEQFF.

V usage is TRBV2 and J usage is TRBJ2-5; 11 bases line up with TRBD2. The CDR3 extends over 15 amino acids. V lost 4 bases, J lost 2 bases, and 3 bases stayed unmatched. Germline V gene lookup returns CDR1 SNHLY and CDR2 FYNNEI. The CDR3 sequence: CASSASSGGQETQYF. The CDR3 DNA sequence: TGTGCCAGCAGTGCTTCTAGCGGGGGGCAAGAGACCCAGTACTTC.

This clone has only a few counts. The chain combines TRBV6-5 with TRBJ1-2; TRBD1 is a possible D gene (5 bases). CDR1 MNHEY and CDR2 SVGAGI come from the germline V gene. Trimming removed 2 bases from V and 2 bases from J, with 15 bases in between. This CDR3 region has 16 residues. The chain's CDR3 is CASSYTKMTENYGYTF. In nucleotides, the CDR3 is TGTGCCAGCAGTTACACCAAGATGACAGAAAACTATGGCTACACCTTC.

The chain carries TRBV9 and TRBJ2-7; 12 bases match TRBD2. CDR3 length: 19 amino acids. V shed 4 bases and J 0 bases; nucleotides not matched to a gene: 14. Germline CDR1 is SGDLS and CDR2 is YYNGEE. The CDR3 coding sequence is TGTGCCAGCAGCCCCCGGACAGGGACTAGCGGGTCCTTCTCCTACGAGCAGTACTTC. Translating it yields CASSPRTGTSGSFSYEQYF.

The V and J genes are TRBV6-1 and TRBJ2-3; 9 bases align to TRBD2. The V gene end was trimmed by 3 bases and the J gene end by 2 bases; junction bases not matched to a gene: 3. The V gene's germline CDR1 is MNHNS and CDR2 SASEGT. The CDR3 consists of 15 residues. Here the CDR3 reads CASSDLAGNTDTQYF. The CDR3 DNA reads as TGTGCCAGCAGTGACCTAGCGGGAAACACAGATACGCAGTATTTT.

The CDR3 nucleotides are TGTGCCAGCAACTCCGCGGTAGGGGCCAACGTCCTGACTTTC. Amino acids: CASNSAVGANVLTF. V is TRBV7-9 and J is TRBJ2-6, with unresolved D. CDR1 is SEHNR, CDR2 FQNEAQ, per germline (reference sequence). This CDR3 spans 14 amino acids. Trimming took 7 bases from V and 4 from J, leaving 11 bases between them.

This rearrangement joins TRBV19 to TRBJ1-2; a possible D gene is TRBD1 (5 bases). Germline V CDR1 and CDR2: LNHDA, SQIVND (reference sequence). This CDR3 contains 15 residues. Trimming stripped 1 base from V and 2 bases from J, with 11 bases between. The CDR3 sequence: CASSIGWRGNYGYTF. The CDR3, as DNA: TGTGCCAGTAGTATAGGGTGGAGGGGAAACTATGGCTACACCTTC.

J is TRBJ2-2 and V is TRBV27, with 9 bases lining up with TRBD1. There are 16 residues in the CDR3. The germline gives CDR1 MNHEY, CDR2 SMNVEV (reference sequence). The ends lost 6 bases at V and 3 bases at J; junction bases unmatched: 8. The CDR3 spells CASRVDRGLHTGELFF. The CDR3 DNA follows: TGTGCCAGCAGAGTGGACAGGGGTCTACACACCGGGGAGCTGTTTTTT.

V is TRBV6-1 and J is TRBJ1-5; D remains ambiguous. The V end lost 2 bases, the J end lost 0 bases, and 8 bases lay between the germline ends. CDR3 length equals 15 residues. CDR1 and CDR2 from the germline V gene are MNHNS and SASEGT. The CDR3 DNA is TGTGCCAGCAGTGAAATTCGGGATAGCAATCAGCCCCAGCATTTT. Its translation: CASSEIRDSNQPQHF.

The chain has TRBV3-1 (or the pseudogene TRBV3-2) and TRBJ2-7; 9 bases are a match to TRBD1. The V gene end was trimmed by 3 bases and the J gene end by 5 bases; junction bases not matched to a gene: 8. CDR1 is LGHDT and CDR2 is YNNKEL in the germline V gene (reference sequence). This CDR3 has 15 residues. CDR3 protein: CASSQRDREVDEQYF. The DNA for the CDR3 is TGTGCCAGCAGCCAGCGGGACAGGGAGGTGGACGAGCAGTACTTC.

CDR3 sequence reads: CATKPGFFRLNTEAFF. The CDR3 nucleotides read TGTGCCACCAAGCCGGGGTTTTTCAGGTTGAACACTGAAGCTTTCTTT. This chain connects TRBV19 to TRBJ1-1; D not resolved. The germline V gene encodes CDR1 LNHDA and CDR2 SQIVND (reference sequence). Trimming left V 10 bases short and J 0 bases short, with 21 bases between. This CDR3 is built from 16 residues.

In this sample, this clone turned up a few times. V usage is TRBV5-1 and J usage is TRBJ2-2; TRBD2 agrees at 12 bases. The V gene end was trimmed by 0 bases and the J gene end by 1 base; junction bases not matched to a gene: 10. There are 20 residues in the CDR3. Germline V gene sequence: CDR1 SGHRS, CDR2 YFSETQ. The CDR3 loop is CASSLGVGLAGRGNTGELFF. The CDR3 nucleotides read TGCGCCAGCAGCTTGGGGGTCGGACTAGCGGGGAGAGGGAACACCGGGGAGCTGTTTTTT.

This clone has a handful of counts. CDR3 nucleotide sequence: TGTGCCAGCAGCTTATTGAGGCGGGGCCCCACGGGGGAGCAGTACTTC. Its protein product is CASSLLRRGPTGEQYF. The chain joins TRBV7-8 to TRBJ2-7; D is perhaps TRBD2 (6 bases). This CDR3 contains 16 residues. Germline V gene lookup returns CDR1 SGHVS and CDR2 FQNEAQ. V dropped 2 bases and J dropped 7 bases, with 21 bases sitting between them.

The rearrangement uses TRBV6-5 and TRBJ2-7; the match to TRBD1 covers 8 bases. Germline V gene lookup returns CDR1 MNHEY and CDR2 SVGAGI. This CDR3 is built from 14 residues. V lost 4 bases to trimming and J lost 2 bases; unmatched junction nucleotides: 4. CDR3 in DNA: TGTGCCAGCAGTTTGCAGGGGGCACCCTACGAGCAGTACTTC. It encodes CASSLQGAPYEQYF.

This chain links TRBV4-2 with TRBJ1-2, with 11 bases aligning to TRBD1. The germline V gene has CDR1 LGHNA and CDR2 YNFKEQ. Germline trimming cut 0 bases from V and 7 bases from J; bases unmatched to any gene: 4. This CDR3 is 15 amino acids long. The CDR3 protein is CASSQDGQGALGYTF. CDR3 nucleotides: TGTGCCAGCAGCCAAGACGGACAGGGGGCGCTTGGCTACACCTTC.

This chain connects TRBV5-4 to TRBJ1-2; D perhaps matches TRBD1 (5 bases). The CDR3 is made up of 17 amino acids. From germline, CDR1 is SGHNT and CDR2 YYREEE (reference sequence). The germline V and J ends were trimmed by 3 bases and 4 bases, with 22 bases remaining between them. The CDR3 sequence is CASSSLAGVNGGYGYTF. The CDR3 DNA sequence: TGTGCCAGCAGCTCCCTCGCGGGGGTAAATGGGGGCTATGGCTACACCTTC.